The 16 T cell receptor beta chains given below trace back to one sample, sequenced in a study of shared clonotypes between healthy human individuals. Generated by immunoSEQ multiplex PCR, the TCRdb table keeps only in-frame clones and is missing some. The profile shows fewer than 850,000 clones, about two thirds of them singletons. The sample consisted of memory CD4+ T cells sorted from blood. Sample subset: CD45RA-negative fraction. The receptor source for this set is a woman in her thirties in good health.

The chain links TRBV4-2 to TRBJ2-1, with 13 bases fitting TRBD2. The CDR3 totals 17 residues. J was trimmed by 9 bases and V by 0 bases; bases with no gene match: 8. The germline CDR1 and CDR2 sequences are LGHNA and YNFKEQ. CDR3 DNA: TGTGCCAGCAGCCAAGATCAGGGGACTAGCGGGAAGCCTGAGCAGTTCTTC. It codes for CASSQDQGTSGKPEQFF.

As for this clone: One end of the junction varies from germline; a read error may be responsible. The chain recombines TRBV5-1 with TRBJ1-1, with no clear D. The CDR3 contains 13 residues. CDR1 SGHRS and CDR2 YFSETQ come from the germline V gene. In DNA form, the CDR3 reads TGCGCCAGCAGCTTGCCCGGCAACAATGAAGCTTTCTTT. Amino acid sequence: CASSLPGNNEAFF.

The chain links TRBV5-1 to TRBJ2-1, with a weak D call TRBD2 (6 bases). This CDR3 is built from 16 residues. The germline V and J ends were trimmed by 4 bases and 6 bases, with 20 bases remaining between them. In germline, CDR1 is SGHRS, CDR2 YFSETQ. The CDR3 here is CASSPRAGLSLNEQFF. In DNA, the CDR3 is TGCGCCAGCAGCCCCAGAGCGGGCTTGTCCCTCAATGAGCAGTTCTTC. The complete variable domain, with remaining parts taken from reference TRBV5-1 and TRBJ2-1, reads KAGVTQTPRYLIKTRGQQVTLSCSPISGHRSVSWYQQTPGQGLQFLFEYFSETQRNKGNFPGRFSGRQFSNSRSEMNVSTLELGDSALYLCASSPRAGLSLNEQFFGPGTRLTVL.

This clone appeared once. The rearrangement links TRBV10-1 to TRBJ1-4, with D uncertain. With 3 bases removed from V and 0 bases from J, the gap between germline ends came to 5 bases. This CDR3 is built from 14 residues. Germline V gene data show CDR1 as WNHNN and CDR2 as SYGVQD (reference sequence). The CDR3 nucleotides read TGCGCCAGCAGTGACGGGACAACTAATGAAAAACTGTTTTTT. As protein: CASSDGTTNEKLFF.

Here the CDR3 reads CASSPSRTAASKAFF. The DNA of the CDR3 is TGTGCCAGCAGCCCCAGCCGGACGGCCGCTTCTAAAGCTTTCTTT. The chain joins TRBV25-1 to TRBJ1-1; no reliable D call. This CDR3 has 15 residues. V was shortened by 6 bases and J by 9 bases, with 23 bases between the two germline ends. From germline, CDR1 is MGHDK and CDR2 SYGVNS.

The sample holds one count of this clone. The rearrangement links TRBV6-1 to TRBJ2-7; D not certain. Trimming cost V 3 bases and J 2 bases, with 11 bases left between them. CDR1 MNHNS and CDR2 SASEGT come from the germline V gene. The CDR3 loop spans 14 amino acids. The CDR3 loop reads CASSDRPGAYEQYF. Written as DNA, the CDR3 is TGTGCCAGCAGTGACCGACCCGGTGCCTACGAGCAGTACTTC.

This clone has a single count. V gene TRBV11-2 combines with J gene TRBJ1-1; tentative D call: TRBD1 (6 bases). V was clipped by 5 bases and J by 7 bases, with 20 bases between them. There are 15 residues in the CDR3. Germline V gene data show CDR1 as SGHAT and CDR2 as FQNNGV. The CDR3 reads CASSPPLTGMGEAFF. CDR3 DNA: TGTGCCAGCAGCCCGCCCTTAACAGGGATGGGTGAAGCTTTCTTT.

The gene calls are TRBV29-1 and TRBJ2-7; possibly TRBD1 or TRBD2 for D (6 bases each). V was clipped by 3 bases and J by 5 bases, with 14 bases between them. CDR1 and CDR2 from the germline V gene are SQVTM and ANQGSEA. The CDR3 runs 13 residues. Here the CDR3 reads CSVDTSGADEQYF. The CDR3 DNA reads TGCAGCGTTGATACCTCGGGGGCCGACGAGCAGTACTTC.

V usage is TRBV7-2 and J usage is TRBJ1-5, with D perhaps matching TRBD1 (6 bases). From germline, CDR1 is SGHTA and CDR2 FQGNSA. V lost 5 bases, J lost 3 bases, and 11 bases lay in between. CDR3 size: 14 residues. In nucleotides, the CDR3 is TGTGCCAGCAGCGGCCGGGACACCAATCAGCCCCAGCATTTT. The encoded protein is CASSGRDTNQPQHF.

This clone was counted ten times or more. V gene TRBV7-2 combines with J gene TRBJ1-1; D call uncertain. In germline, CDR1 is SGHTA, CDR2 FQGNSA. The V gene lost 5 bases and the J gene lost 4 bases, with 14 bases spanning the gap. The CDR3 totals 14 residues. This CDR3 is CASSATSGGTEAFF. CDR3 in DNA: TGTGCCAGCAGCGCGACCTCAGGCGGCACTGAAGCTTTCTTT. Looking up the rest from reference TRBV7-2 and TRBJ1-1 gives the full variable domain: GAGVSQSPSNKVTEKGKDVELRCDPISGHTALYWYRQSLGQGLEFLIYFQGNSAPDKSGLPSDRFSAERTGGSVSTLTIQRTQQEDSAVYLCASSATSGGTEAFFGQGTRLTVV.

The chain has TRBV28 and TRBJ2-7; 9 bases map to TRBD1. Germline CDR1 is MDHEN and CDR2 is SYDVKM. CDR3 size: 16 residues. Trimming cost V 5 bases and J 3 bases; bases outside gene matches: 11. CDR3 residues: CASSLRQGGPNYEQYF. DNA for the CDR3: TGTGCCAGCAGTCTACGACAGGGGGGGCCGAACTACGAGCAGTACTTC.

The CDR3 DNA reads TGTGCCAGCAGAGGTACCACAAGGGGGAGCAATCAGCCCCAGCATTTT. It specifies CASRGTTRGSNQPQHF. The rearrangement links TRBV28 to TRBJ1-5; D may be TRBD1 (6 bases). The germline V and J ends were trimmed by 6 bases and 1 base, with 16 bases remaining between them. CDR1 is MDHEN, CDR2 SYDVKM, per germline. The CDR3 extends over 16 amino acids.

For the CDR3, the DNA is TGTGCCAGCCTACGCTGGTTGGACACATCGAACACCGGGGAGCTGTTTTTT. Translation: CASLRWLDTSNTGELFF. The chain couples TRBV7-9 to TRBJ2-2, with a tentative D call TRBD1 (5 bases). This CDR3 has 17 amino acids. The ends were cut back, 8 bases at V and 0 bases at J, with 19 bases in the middle. Germline assignment: CDR1 SEHNR and CDR2 FQNEAQ (reference sequence).

The gene calls are TRBV4-2 and TRBJ1-2; TRBD1 matches 8 bases. CDR3 length: 16 amino acids. CDR1 and CDR2 (germline): LGHNA, YNFKEQ. The V gene end was trimmed by 1 base and the J gene end by 6 bases; junction bases not matched to a gene: 10. CDR3 sequence: CASSQVGTGATHGYTF. The CDR3 region has the DNA TGTGCCAGCAGCCAAGTGGGGACAGGAGCAACACATGGCTACACCTTC.

The V call is TRBV7-9, the J call TRBJ2-1; possible D gene TRBD2, 6 bases. Germline lookup yields CDR1 SEHNR and CDR2 FQNEAQ (reference sequence). V was clipped by 4 bases and J by 6 bases, with 10 bases between them. CDR3 length: 13 amino acids. The CDR3 region is CASSSTRTNEQFF. DNA for the CDR3: TGTGCCAGCAGCTCGACTAGAACCAATGAGCAGTTCTTC.

This clone has only a few counts. The rearrangement uses TRBV13 and TRBJ2-7; D is possibly TRBD2 (6 bases). CDR3 length equals 15 residues. Trimming took off 1 base at V and 3 bases at J, with 13 bases between the two ends. Germline loops: CDR1 PRHDT, CDR2 FYEKMQ (reference sequence). CDR3 loop: CASSLEGGMGYEQYF. The DNA of the CDR3 is TGTGCCAGCAGCTTAGAAGGCGGGATGGGCTACGAGCAGTACTTC. The full variable domain, with the rest looked up from reference TRBV13 and TRBJ2-7, is AAGVIQSPRHLIKEKRETATLKCYPIPRHDTVYWYQQGPGQDPQFLISFYEKMQSDKGSIPDRFSAQQFSDYHSELNMSSLELGDSALYFCASSLEGGMGYEQYFGPGTRLTVT.